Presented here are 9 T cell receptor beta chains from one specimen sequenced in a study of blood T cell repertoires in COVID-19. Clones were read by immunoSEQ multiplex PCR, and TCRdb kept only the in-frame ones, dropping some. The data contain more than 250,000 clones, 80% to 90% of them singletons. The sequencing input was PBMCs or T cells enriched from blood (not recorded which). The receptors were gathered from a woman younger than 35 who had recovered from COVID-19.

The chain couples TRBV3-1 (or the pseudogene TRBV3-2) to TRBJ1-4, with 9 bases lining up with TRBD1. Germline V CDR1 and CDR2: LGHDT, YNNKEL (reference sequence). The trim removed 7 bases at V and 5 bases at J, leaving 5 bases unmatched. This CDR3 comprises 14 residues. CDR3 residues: CASNHGQGNEKLFF. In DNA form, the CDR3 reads TGTGCCAGCAACCACGGACAGGGGAATGAAAAACTGTTTTTT.

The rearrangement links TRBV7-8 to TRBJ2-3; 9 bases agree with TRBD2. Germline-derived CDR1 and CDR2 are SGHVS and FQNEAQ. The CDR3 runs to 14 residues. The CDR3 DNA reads TGTGCAGACAGCGCGGGGGGGAGCACAGATACGCAGTATTTT. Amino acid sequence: CADSAGGSTDTQYF.

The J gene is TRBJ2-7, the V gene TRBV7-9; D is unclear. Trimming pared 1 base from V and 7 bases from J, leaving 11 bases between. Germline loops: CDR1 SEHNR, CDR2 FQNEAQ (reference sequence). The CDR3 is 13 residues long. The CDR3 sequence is CASSLVGSREQYF. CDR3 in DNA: TGTGCCAGCAGCTTAGTTGGCTCGCGGGAGCAGTACTTC.

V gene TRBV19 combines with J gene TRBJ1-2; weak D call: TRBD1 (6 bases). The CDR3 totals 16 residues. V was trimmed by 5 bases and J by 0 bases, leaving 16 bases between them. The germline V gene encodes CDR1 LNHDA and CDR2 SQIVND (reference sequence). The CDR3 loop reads CASSRSQGRANYGYTF. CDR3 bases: TGTGCCAGTAGTCGATCCCAGGGGAGAGCTAACTATGGCTACACCTTC.

CDR3 in DNA: TGTGCCACCAGCAGACAGACATCGAGCTCCTACAATGAGCAGTTCTTC. Amino acid sequence: CATSRQTSSSYNEQFF. The V call is TRBV15, the J call TRBJ2-1, with D unclear. Trimming took 2 bases from V and 0 from J, leaving 11 bases between them. There are 16 residues in the CDR3. Per germline, CDR1 LNHNV and CDR2 YYDKDF (reference sequence).

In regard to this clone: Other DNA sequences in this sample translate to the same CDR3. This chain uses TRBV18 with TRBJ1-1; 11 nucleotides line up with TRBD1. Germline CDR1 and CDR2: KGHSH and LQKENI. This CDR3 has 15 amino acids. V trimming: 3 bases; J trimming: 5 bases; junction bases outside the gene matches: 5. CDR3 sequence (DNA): TGTGCCAGCTCACCTGGGACAGGGGGTTATACTGAAGCTTTCTTT. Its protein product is CASSPGTGGYTEAFF.

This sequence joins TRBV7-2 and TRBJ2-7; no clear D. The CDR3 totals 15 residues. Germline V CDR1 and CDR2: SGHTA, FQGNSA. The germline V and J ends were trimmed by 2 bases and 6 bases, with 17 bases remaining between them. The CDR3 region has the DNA TGTGCCAGCAGCTTAATCCACGGAGCCCCGGGCGAGCAGTACTTC. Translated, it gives CASSLIHGAPGEQYF.

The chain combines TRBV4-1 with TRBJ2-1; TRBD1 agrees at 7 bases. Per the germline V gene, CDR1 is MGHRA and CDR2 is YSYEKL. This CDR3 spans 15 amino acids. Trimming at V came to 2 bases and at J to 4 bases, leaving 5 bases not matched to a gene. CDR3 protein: CASSQPGQLYNEQFF. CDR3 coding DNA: TGCGCCAGCAGCCAACCGGGACAGTTGTACAATGAGCAGTTCTTC.

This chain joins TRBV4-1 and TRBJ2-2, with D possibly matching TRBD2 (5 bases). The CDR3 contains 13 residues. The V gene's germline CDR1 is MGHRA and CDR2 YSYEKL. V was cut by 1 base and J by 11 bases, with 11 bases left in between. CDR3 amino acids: CASSQVDYPELFF. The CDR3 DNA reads TGCGCCAGCAGCCAAGTCGACTACCCCGAGCTGTTTTTT.